The TCR beta chain described here comes from a study of T cells in Graves' hyperthyroidism and ophthalmopathy. Trimming removed 1 base from V and 2 bases from J, with 12 bases in between. Looked up from germline, CDR1 is LGHDT and CDR2 is YNNKEL (reference sequence). The CDR3 is made up of 16 amino acids. Amplified regions were TCR beta CDR3 sequences from RNA transcripts. With the HTBI primer set, the TCR CDR3 went through a first round of RT-PCR. TCRdb reanalysed the multiplex PCR reads using MiXCR and keeps one entry per CDR3 protein. The data hold 550,000 to 600,000 distinct CDR3 sequences, with around 17% observed a single time.

Sample: blood. The TCR was taken from a woman in her late teens or twenties with Graves' hyperthyroidism. This chain connects TRBV3-1 to TRBJ2-1; D tentatively reads TRBD1 or TRBD2 (5 bases each). CDR3 sequence: CASSQGKLGAYNEQFF. In DNA form, the CDR3 reads TGTGCCAGCAGCCAAGGCAAACTGGGGGCCTACAATGAGCAGTTCTTC.